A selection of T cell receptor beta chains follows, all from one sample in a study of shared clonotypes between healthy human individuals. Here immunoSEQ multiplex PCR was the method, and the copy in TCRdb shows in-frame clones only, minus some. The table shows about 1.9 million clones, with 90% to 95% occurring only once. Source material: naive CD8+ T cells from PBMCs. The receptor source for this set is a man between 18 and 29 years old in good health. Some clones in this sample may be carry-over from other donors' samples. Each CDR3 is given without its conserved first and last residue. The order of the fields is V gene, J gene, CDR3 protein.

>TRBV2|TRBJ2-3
ASRYSGSSDTQY
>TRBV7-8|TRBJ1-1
ASSSREGMNTEAF
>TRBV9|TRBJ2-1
ASSREDGRSYNEQF
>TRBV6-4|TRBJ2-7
ASLSWEEAFVCEQY
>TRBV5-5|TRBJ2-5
ASSLARFQHWETQY
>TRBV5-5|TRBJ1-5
ASTQGSDQPQH
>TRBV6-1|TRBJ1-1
ASSVKSGTVGRNTEAF
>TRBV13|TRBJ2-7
ASSPRYPAGGFEQY
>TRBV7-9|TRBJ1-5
ASSLAPGPSNQPQH
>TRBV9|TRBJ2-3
ASSVQYRVTDTQY
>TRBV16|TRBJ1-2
ASSHLGGSNYGYT
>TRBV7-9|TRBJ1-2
ASSLGVSGQGVGYT
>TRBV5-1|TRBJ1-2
ASRSTDSNYT
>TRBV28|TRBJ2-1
ASRPGVGSYNEQF
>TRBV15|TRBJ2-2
ATSRVRTVGRTGELF
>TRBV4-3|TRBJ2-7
ASSQAIRKSYEQY
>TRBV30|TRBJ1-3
AWGYRTTSSGNTIY
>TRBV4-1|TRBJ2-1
ASSQVHTSGVNEQF
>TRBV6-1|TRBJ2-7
ASSEETGPYEQY